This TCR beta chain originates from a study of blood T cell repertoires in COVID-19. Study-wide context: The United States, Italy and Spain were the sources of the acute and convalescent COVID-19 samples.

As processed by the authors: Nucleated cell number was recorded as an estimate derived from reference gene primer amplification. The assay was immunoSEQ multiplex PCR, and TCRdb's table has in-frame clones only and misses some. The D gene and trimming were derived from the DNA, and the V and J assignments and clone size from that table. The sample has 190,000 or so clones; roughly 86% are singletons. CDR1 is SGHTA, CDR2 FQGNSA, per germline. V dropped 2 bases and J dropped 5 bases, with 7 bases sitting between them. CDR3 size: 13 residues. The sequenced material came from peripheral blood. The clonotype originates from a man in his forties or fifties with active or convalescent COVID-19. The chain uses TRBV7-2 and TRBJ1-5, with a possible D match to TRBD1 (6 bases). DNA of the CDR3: TGTGCCAGCAGCTTATACAGGGATCAGCCCCAGCATTTT. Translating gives CASSLYRDQPQHF.